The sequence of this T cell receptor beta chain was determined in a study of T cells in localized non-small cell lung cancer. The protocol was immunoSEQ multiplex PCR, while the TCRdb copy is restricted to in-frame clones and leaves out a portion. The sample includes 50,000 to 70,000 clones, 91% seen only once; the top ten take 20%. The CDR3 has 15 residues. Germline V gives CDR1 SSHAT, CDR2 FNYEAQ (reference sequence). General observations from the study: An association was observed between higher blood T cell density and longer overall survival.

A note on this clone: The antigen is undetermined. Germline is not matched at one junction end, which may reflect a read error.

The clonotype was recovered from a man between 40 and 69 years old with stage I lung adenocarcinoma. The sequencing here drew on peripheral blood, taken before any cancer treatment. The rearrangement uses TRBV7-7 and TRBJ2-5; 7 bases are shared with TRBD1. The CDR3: CASSLGRGRGETQYF. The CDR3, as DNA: TGTGCTAGCAGCTTAGGTAGGGGGCGAGGCGAGACCCAGTACTTC.